The rows below give T cell receptor beta chains drawn from one sample of a study of OX40 agonist ivuxolimab in advanced cancers. The method was immunoSEQ multiplex PCR; TCRdb's version includes in-frame clones alone and lacks a portion of them. This table holds fewer than 50,000 clones, 60% to 85% found once. This sample comprised CD4+ or CD8+ T cells sorted from blood, obtained in a trial of the OX40 agonist ivuxolimab. The receptors were gathered from an adult with an advanced solid tumor such as melanoma, head and neck, liver or kidney cancer. CDR3s include the opening cysteine and the closing phenylalanine or tryptophan. Size tells how often a clone was seen (once, few, many) or the class of an expanded clone, and some rows leave it out.

>-|TRBV19|TRBJ1-5
CASSSQGDNQPQHF
>-|TRBV13|TRBJ2-4
CASSLWTDPNIQYF
>-|TRBV7-3|TRBJ2-1
CASSFSGNSYNEQFF
>-|TRBV2|TRBJ1-4
CASRSGQGLKKLFF
>few|TRBV7-2|TRBJ1-5
CASGATANQPQHF
>-|TRBV7-2|TRBJ2-1
CASSLRTSAHNEQFF
>-|TRBV5-3|TRBJ2-2
CARSLPKSGLAGADTGELFF
>-|TRBV5-4|TRBJ2-2
CATSLGGVNTGELFF
>once|TRBV7-9|TRBJ2-2
CASSSWTGNTGELFF
>-|TRBV27|TRBJ2-4
CASSTSLDLKNIQYF
>few|TRBV19|TRBJ2-2
CASRSSAWDRDNSGELFF
>-|TRBV23-1|TRBJ1-2
CASSLTVCGYTF
>-|TRBV28|TRBJ2-1
CASSYGTYNEQFF
>-|TRBV7-2|TRBJ2-7
CASSVAGGRYEQYF
>-|TRBV5-6|TRBJ2-5
CASSSLAGNVQETQYF
>-|TRBV18|TRBJ1-1
CASSPKGTGGRTEAFF
>-|TRBV29-1|TRBJ2-1
CSVVGVTEAWFF
>-|TRBV18|TRBJ1-2
CASSLGHEYGYTF
>-|TRBV6-6|TRBJ1-5
CASNNKGGIQPQHF
>-|TRBV7-6|TRBJ2-2
CASSPRGVGELFF
>-|TRBV14|TRBJ2-5
CASSLHGPGATQYF
>-|TRBV18|TRBJ2-7
CASSPNTGGPWEQYF
>-|TRBV14|TRBJ2-3
CASSPGTSGTVGTQYF
>-|TRBV6-6|TRBJ1-4
CASSPGQVEKLFF
>-|TRBV6-1|TRBJ1-3
CASSARGQPSSGNTIYF
>-|TRBV7-2|TRBJ1-1
CASSIRGGREAFF
>-|TRBV5-6|TRBJ2-1
CASSLRGSYNEQFF
>-|TRBV7-7|TRBJ2-1
CASSLGWGQNNEQFF
>-|TRBV29-1|TRBJ2-5
CSVAGTSGAQRALRETQYF
>-|TRBV7-6|TRBJ2-2
CASSQLRTATTGELFF
>-|TRBV5-1|TRBJ2-1
CASSWGPSGVSDEQFF
>-|TRBV27|TRBJ2-7
CASSLGGGEYPYEQYF
>-|TRBV6-5|TRBJ1-3
CASSHQGSTIYF
>-|TRBV7-2|TRBJ2-2
CASSLSGVGTGELFF
>-|TRBV7-3|TRBJ1-1
CASSSQPNRGGTEAFF
>-|TRBV18|TRBJ2-1
CASSPVGASGNEQFF
>-|TRBV28|TRBJ2-7
CASSAGSPYEQYF